This T cell receptor (beta chain) derives from a study of post-analysis software for immune sequencing data (dated by TCRdb to 2015 to 2017). General notes on the study: Recorded disease courses included relapsing-remitting, secondary progressive and progressive-relapsing multiple sclerosis, with some patients lacking subtype annotation. A subset of samples was prepared in parallel using single-end sample barcoding, then pooled and co-amplified after Illumina adapter ligation. The patient repertoires were set against roughly eleven previously published healthy control repertoires from donors whose ages ranged from 6 to 25 years.

To demonstrate the VDJtools post-analysis software, the study profiled TCR beta repertoires from the peripheral blood of about 13 young patients with multiple sclerosis. The multiple sclerosis patients were children and adolescents ranging in age from roughly 6 to 15 years. Overall study results and their limits: Normalized Chao1 diversity was significantly lower in multiple sclerosis patients than controls, suggesting substantial peripheral T-cell clonal expansion. The control group was slightly older than the multiple sclerosis patient group. Patients showed significantly higher frequencies than controls for about five TRBV segments, among them TRBV5-6, TRBV5-1 and TRBV20-1. Direct clustering with F measure showed strong co-clustering of samples prepared in the same batch, prompting a batch-effect correction.

This clonotype was seen a few times. Its cognate antigen has yet to be identified. Per-nucleotide qualities are absent, and no much larger clonotype sits a single base away. The library was prepared using PCR. The sample was run on an Illumina HiSeq 2500. To reduce PCR and sequencing biases, unique molecular identifiers were built into the TCR beta cDNA libraries. Per 1 to 10 million input T cells, approximately 500,000 cDNA molecules were obtained, such that each molecule approximated one T cell. The same protocol used for the earlier healthy control dataset was applied to prepare and sequence the patient libraries. Samples belonging to the same batch were prepared together, multiplexed and sequenced on a shared HiSeq lane. In the authors' own workflow: MIGEC was used to process the raw barcoded reads, and molecular identifier groups with only a single read were discarded before consensus assembly and CDR3 extraction. Clonotype tables were post-analysed with VDJtools, and diversity was normalized by down-sampling all datasets to the smallest sample size. In repertoire overlap clustering, CDR3 amino acid sequences, but not nucleotide sequences, were matched to correct batch-related cross-sample contamination. TCRdb cleaned the public reads at Q25 with fastp, built clones with MiXCR and kept in-frame beta chains. Each entry merges the rows of one CDR3 protein and shows their most common DNA and genes. These V and J calls derive from TCRdb rather than the authors' analysis. For this sample there are around 500,000 distinct CDR3 sequences; under 40% appear just once. Of the sample, 4.5% to 7.5% falls within the top ten clones.

Taken from cysteine to phenylalanine, the CDR3 has 14 residues. Of all the DNA, just the CDR3 is kept, 42 bases in frame from base 1. As encoded in the germline V gene, CDR1 is MDHEN while CDR2 is SYDVKM. V sheds 6 bases and J sheds 2 bases, leaving 13 bases between their ends. The sample comprised blood. This sequence originates from a girl younger than 18 with multiple sclerosis. The chain is made from TRBV28 and TRBJ1-2, with no confidently assigned D gene. For the CDR3, the sequence is CASSLGPGNYGYTF. The sequence in DNA is TGTGCCAGCAGCCTAGGGCCGGGAAACTATGGCTACACCTTC.